This is a list of T cell receptor beta chains from one sample in a study of blood T cells in healthy people across ages. TCRdb used MiXCR to reprocess the 5' RACE reads, holding one entry per CDR3 protein. The sample contains over 1,500,000 distinct CDR3 sequences, 39% of which appear only once. The specimen was blood. These receptors were taken from a human donor in good health. Both conserved end residues are part of each CDR3. Each record gives: D gene, V gene, J gene, clone size, CDR3 DNA, CDR3 protein. A D gene is named only where the DNA matches it firmly. The size field is filled for only some rows; it gives once, few, many or a size class.

D gene: .
V gene: TRBV5-1
J gene: TRBJ2-3
clone size: few
CDR3 DNA: TGCGCCAGCAGCCCCGGGACACCTAACACAGATACGCAGTATTTT
CDR3 protein: CASSPGTPNTDTQYF

D gene: TRBD1
V gene: TRBV29-1
J gene: TRBJ1-1
clone size: .
CDR3 DNA: TGCAGCGTTGATTTCGACTTGCCAGGACAGGAGCCTTCCAGCGCTTTCTTT
CDR3 protein: CSVDFDLPGQEPSSAFF

D gene: .
V gene: TRBV24-1
J gene: TRBJ1-5
clone size: once
CDR3 DNA: TGTGCCACCAGTGATTTGCAAGGGGGGCTCGATCAGCCCCAGCATTTT
CDR3 protein: CATSDLQGGLDQPQHF

D gene: .
V gene: TRBV4-2
J gene: TRBJ1-2
clone size: few
CDR3 DNA: TGTGCCAGCAGCCAAGCTGATGTTATTGATAATGGCTACACCTTC
CDR3 protein: CASSQADVIDNGYTF

D gene: TRBD2
V gene: TRBV7-3
J gene: TRBJ2-1
clone size: many
CDR3 DNA: TGTGCCAGCAGCTTTGGCGGGGGATACAATGAGCAGTTCTTC
CDR3 protein: CASSFGGGYNEQFF

D gene: .
V gene: TRBV4-2
J gene: TRBJ2-7
clone size: .
CDR3 DNA: TGTGCCAGCAGCCAAGAAATGAGTTCGGACGAGCAGTACTTC
CDR3 protein: CASSQEMSSDEQYF

D gene: TRBD2
V gene: TRBV7-9
J gene: TRBJ2-7
clone size: once
CDR3 DNA: TGTGCCAGCACCCGGGAGGAAACAGAGCAGTACTTC
CDR3 protein: CASTREETEQYF

D gene: .
V gene: TRBV27
J gene: TRBJ2-1
clone size: .
CDR3 DNA: TGTGCCAGCAGTCCCCAACGCCGGGGGGCTAGCGGCCACAATGAGCAGTTCTTC
CDR3 protein: CASSPQRRGASGHNEQFF

D gene: .
V gene: TRBV7-9
J gene: TRBJ2-5
clone size: many
CDR3 DNA: TGTGCCAGCAGTTTAGTGGACCAAGAGACCCAGTACTTC
CDR3 protein: CASSLVDQETQYF

D gene: .
V gene: TRBV10-2
J gene: TRBJ1-1
clone size: .
CDR3 DNA: TGCGCCACAACCTCATGGGGATATCTGAACACTGAAGCTTTCTTT
CDR3 protein: CATTSWGYLNTEAFF

D gene: TRBD2
V gene: TRBV4-3
J gene: TRBJ2-7
clone size: few
CDR3 DNA: TGCGCCAGCAGCCAAGATATCGGGAGGAGCTCCTACGAGCAGTACTTC
CDR3 protein: CASSQDIGRSSYEQYF

D gene: .
V gene: TRBV7-9
J gene: TRBJ1-4
clone size: .
CDR3 DNA: TGTGCCAGCAGCACATCGACAGGAAAAGGTGAAAAACTGTTTTTT
CDR3 protein: CASSTSTGKGEKLFF

D gene: .
V gene: TRBV11-2
J gene: TRBJ2-7
clone size: .
CDR3 DNA: TGTGCCAGCAGCTTCGTGGGGTCCCCCTACGAGCAGTACTTC
CDR3 protein: CASSFVGSPYEQYF

D gene: TRBD1
V gene: TRBV10-3
J gene: TRBJ1-2
clone size: few
CDR3 DNA: TGTGCCATCAGCGTACAGGGGGAAAACTATGGCTACACCTTC
CDR3 protein: CAISVQGENYGYTF

D gene: TRBD1
V gene: TRBV12-3/TRBV12-4
J gene: TRBJ2-1
clone size: .
CDR3 DNA: TGTGCCAGCAGTCCGACCGGGACAGGGGTTAATGAGCAGTTCTTC
CDR3 protein: CASSPTGTGVNEQFF

D gene: .
V gene: TRBV28
J gene: TRBJ1-5
clone size: few
CDR3 DNA: TGTGCCAGCAGTTTAGCCCCTCAGGAGCCCCAGCATTTT
CDR3 protein: CASSLAPQEPQHF